These T cell receptor beta chains were read from a single sample in a study of blood T cell dynamics during melanoma immunotherapy. Only in-frame clones appear in the TCRdb table, and some are missing; sequencing was by immunoSEQ multiplex PCR. Of about 8,800 clones in the sample, around 86% are singletons; the top ten hold around 1%. The starting material was blood, obtained from a patient treated with checkpoint blockade. The receptors originated from a human donor with melanoma. CDR3s include the opening cysteine and the closing phenylalanine or tryptophan. D genes are given only for firm matches. Where a row states a size, it is once, few, many or the class of an expanded clone; other rows omit it.

size: .; D: TRBD2; J: TRBJ2-4; V: TRBV4-1; DNA: TGCGCCAGCAGCCCCTTAGGACTAGCGGGGCATGATAACATTCAGTACTTC; CDR3: CASSPLGLAGHDNIQYF
size: .; D: .; J: TRBJ2-1; V: TRBV21-1; DNA: TGTGCCAGCAGCAAAGGACTAGCGGGGGGTAACAATGAGCAGTTCTTC; CDR3: CASSKGLAGGNNEQFF
size: .; D: .; J: TRBJ2-7; V: TRBV6-1; DNA: TGTGCCAGCAGTACCTACAGCGCCTACGAGCAGTACTTC; CDR3: CASSTYSAYEQYF
size: .; D: .; J: TRBJ2-1; V: TRBV14; DNA: TGTGCCAGCAGCCACCTGAGAGACGGAACCTACAATGAGCAGTTCTTC; CDR3: CASSHLRDGTYNEQFF
size: .; D: .; J: TRBJ2-3; V: TRBV5-1; DNA: TGCGCCAGCAGCTTGGACGACCATGGGGGTGGCACAGATACGCAGTATTTT; CDR3: CASSLDDHGGGTDTQYF
size: .; D: .; J: TRBJ2-7; V: TRBV19; DNA: TGTGCCAGTAGTATGGGACTGTCCCCGAACGAGCAGTACTTC; CDR3: CASSMGLSPNEQYF
size: once; D: .; J: TRBJ2-1; V: TRBV6-1; DNA: TGTGCCAGCAGTGCCCTCGTGGGGGGCGGTGACAATGAGCAGTTCTTC; CDR3: CASSALVGGGDNEQFF
size: .; D: TRBD1; J: TRBJ2-5; V: TRBV10-3; DNA: TGTGCCATCAGTGATGGACAGGGAGAAGAGACCCAGTACTTC; CDR3: CAISDGQGEETQYF
size: .; D: TRBD1; J: TRBJ1-5; V: TRBV27; DNA: TGTGCCAGCACCCCCCTAGGGACAGAGAATCAGCCCCAGCATTTT; CDR3: CASTPLGTENQPQHF
size: .; D: .; J: TRBJ2-3; V: TRBV6-4; DNA: TGTGCCAGCCCAGATACGCAGTATTTT; CDR3: CASPDTQYF
size: .; D: TRBD1; J: TRBJ2-7; V: TRBV5-6; DNA: TGTGCCAGCACCACACTAACGACAGGGGGCTACGAGCAGTACTTC; CDR3: CASTTLTTGGYEQYF
size: few; D: .; J: TRBJ1-5; V: TRBV6-6; DNA: TGTGCCAGCAGGGGGGCCGGGAGCAATCAGCCCCAGCATTTT; CDR3: CASRGAGSNQPQHF
size: .; D: .; J: TRBJ2-3; V: TRBV9; DNA: TGTGCCAGCAGCGTAGAGTGGGGCACAGATACGCAGTATTTT; CDR3: CASSVEWGTDTQYF
size: .; D: TRBD1; J: TRBJ1-1; V: TRBV11-2; DNA: TGTGCCAGCAGTTCGCAGGGGGCCACTGAAGCTTTCTTT; CDR3: CASSSQGATEAFF
size: .; D: .; J: TRBJ2-1; V: TRBV6-5; DNA: TGTGCCAGCAGTCAGCTCAATGAGCAGTTCTTC; CDR3: CASSQLNEQFF
size: .; D: .; J: TRBJ1-6; V: TRBV7-3; DNA: TGTGCCAGCAGCTTAGGGCCGGGGCCTAATTCACCCCTCCACTTT; CDR3: CASSLGPGPNSPLHF
size: once; D: TRBD2; J: TRBJ2-7; V: TRBV7-9; DNA: TGTGCCAGCAGCACGAGCGGACTAGTCAGCGAGCAGTACTTC; CDR3: CASSTSGLVSEQYF
size: .; D: .; J: TRBJ1-6; V: TRBV6-5; DNA: TGTGCCAGCAGTTACGGGAGGGGGTCACCCCTCCACTTT; CDR3: CASSYGRGSPLHF